The present TCR beta chain was sequenced within a study of cytomegalovirus exposure and HLA in healthy donors. This PCR relied on a set of 60 Vbeta primers and 13 Jbeta primers. Libraries were prepared by immunoSEQ multiplex PCR; TCRdb keeps only in-frame clonotypes and omits some of them. The record lists 140,000 to 150,000 clones, of which the ten most abundant hold approximately 1%. Per germline, CDR1 MNHEY and CDR2 SMNVEV (reference sequence). Trimming stripped 2 bases from V and 5 bases from J, with 12 bases between. The CDR3 is 14 residues long. This clonotype was sampled from a male donor in good health and CMV-seronegative. The sample taken for sequencing was PBMCs. The genes are TRBV27 and TRBJ2-5; D may be TRBD1 (6 bases). The CDR3 nucleotides read TGTGCCAGCAGTTTAGATCACAGGGTGGAGACCCAGTACTTC. It encodes CASSLDHRVETQYF.